Listed here is a single T cell receptor beta chain. This record comes from a study of response to subunit inactivated influenza vaccine. Germline V CDR1 and CDR2: MGHRA, YSYEKL. The CDR3 totals 19 residues. Losses at the gene ends were 4 bases for V and 2 bases for J; bases not matched to a gene: 16. TCRdb reprocessed the RT-PCR reads via MiXCR and lists one record per CDR3 protein. This sample yields some 640,000 distinct CDR3 sequences, of which approximately 14% are seen a single time; approximately 6.5% belongs to the top ten. The receptor was isolated from a man aged 45-65 years who received an inactivated influenza vaccine. The V and J genes are TRBV4-1 and TRBJ2-1; the match to TRBD2 covers 8 bases. This material consisted of PBMCs from blood, taken 14 to 15 days before vaccination. CDR3 sequence reads: CASSPSGSGGGRTYNEQFF. CDR3 coding DNA: TGCGCCAGCAGCCCGAGTGGATCCGGGGGGGGGAGAACCTACAATGAGCAGTTCTTC.